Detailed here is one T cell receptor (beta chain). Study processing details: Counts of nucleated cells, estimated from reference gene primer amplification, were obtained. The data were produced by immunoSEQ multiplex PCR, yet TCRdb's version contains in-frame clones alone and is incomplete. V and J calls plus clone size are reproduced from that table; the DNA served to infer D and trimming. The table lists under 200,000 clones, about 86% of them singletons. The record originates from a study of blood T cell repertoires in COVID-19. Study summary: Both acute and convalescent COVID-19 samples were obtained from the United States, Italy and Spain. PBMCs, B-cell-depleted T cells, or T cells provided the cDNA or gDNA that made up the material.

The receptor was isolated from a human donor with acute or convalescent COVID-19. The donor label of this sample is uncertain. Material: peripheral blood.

The CDR3 here is CASSSDSVYGYTF. As DNA, the CDR3 is TGTGCCAGCAGCTCCGACAGTGTATATGGCTACACCTTC. This chain joins TRBV7-9 and TRBJ1-2; D perhaps matches TRBD1 (5 bases). V was shortened by 4 bases and J by 5 bases, with 11 bases between the two germline ends. The V gene's germline CDR1 is SEHNR and CDR2 FQNEAQ (reference sequence). This CDR3 is 13 amino acids long.